Shown below are 31 T cell receptor beta chains from a single sample sequenced in a study of regulatory T cells in long-lasting Graves disease. Construction of TCR beta libraries relied on iRepertoire HTBI primers and on Arm-PCR targeting CDR3 regions. Via MiXCR, TCRdb re-called the multiplex PCR reads, giving one row per CDR3 protein. The sample yields about 290,000 distinct CDR3 sequences, around a fifth seen once. Time point meaning: persistent/refractory GD, antithyroid drugs over 5 years with positive TRAb. Extracted RNA from PBMCs served as the source of the TCR library. This specimen was peripheral blood mononuclear cells (PBMCs), taken when the disease was refractory, from a patient treated with antithyroid drugs. These TCRs come from a female donor with Graves disease.

With respect to this clonotype: A much larger clone sits a single nucleotide away, making a read error possible. This chain connects TRBV6-2 or TRBV6-3 to TRBJ2-5; 7 positions agree with TRBD1. The CDR3 is 12 amino acids. The germline V gene encodes CDR1 MNHEY and CDR2 SVGEGT. The ends lost 10 bases at V and 5 bases at J; junction bases unmatched: 7. DNA of the CDR3: TGTGCCACCTCAAGGGGGCTCGAGACCCAGTACTTC. It is translated as CATSRGLETQYF.

Comment on this clonotype: The junction differs from germline at one of its ends, possibly a read error. The V gene is TRBV27, the J gene TRBJ2-7; unclear D gene. In germline, CDR1 is MNHEY, CDR2 SMNVEV (reference sequence). This CDR3 comprises 11 residues. CDR3 in amino acids: CAGSTGYEQYF. CDR3 sequence (DNA): TGTGCCGGCAGCACGGGCTACGAGCAGTACTTC.

This clonotype was observed at least ten times. This sequence joins TRBV2 and TRBJ2-7; D may be TRBD2 (5 bases). There are 11 residues in the CDR3. V was trimmed by 8 bases and J by 3 bases, leaving 8 bases between them. From germline, CDR1 is SNHLY and CDR2 FYNNEI. The CDR3, as DNA: TGTGCCAGCTTTCGGGGCTACGAGCAGTACTTC. This translates into CASFRGYEQYF.

This clonotype was observed at least ten times. The rearrangement joins TRBV28 to TRBJ2-7; 7 nucleotides line up with TRBD1. The CDR3 is 16 amino acids. The V and J ends lost 8 bases and 1 base, in that order; junction bases with no gene match: 14. Germline CDR1 MDHEN, CDR2 SYDVKM. The CDR3 loop reads CASGKYTTGRSYEQYF. The CDR3 DNA reads as TGTGCCAGCGGGAAATATACGACAGGGCGGTCCTACGAGCAGTACTTC. The complete variable domain, with remaining parts taken from reference TRBV28 and TRBJ2-7, reads DVKVTQSSRYLVKRTGEKVFLECVQDMDHENMFWYRQDPGLGLRLIYFSYDVKMKEKGDIPEGYSVSREKKERFSLILESASTNQTSMYLCASGKYTTGRSYEQYFGPGTRLTVT.

This clonotype was counted only a few times. This chain links TRBV6-1 with TRBJ2-2; no clear D gene. The CDR3 extends over 14 amino acids. CDR1 is MNHNS, CDR2 SASEGT, per germline. V lost 7 bases, J lost 1 base, and 10 bases lay in between. The CDR3 sequence: CASIRTGNTGELFF. The CDR3 nucleotides are TGTGCCAGCATTAGGACGGGGAACACCGGGGAGCTGTTTTTT.

This clonotype was recorded many times. The genes are TRBV10-3 and TRBJ1-1, with 9 bases fitting TRBD1. The length of the CDR3 is 15 residues. From germline, CDR1 is ENHRY and CDR2 SYGVKD. After removal of 3 bases from V and 5 bases from J, the junction contained 7 bases not matched to a gene. The CDR3 sequence: CAISDLQGARTEAFF. The CDR3 nucleotides read TGTGCCATCAGTGACCTACAGGGGGCGAGGACTGAAGCTTTCTTT.

This clonotype was observed a few times. The chain combines TRBV25-1 with TRBJ2-3, with a possible D match to TRBD2 (6 bases). Germline V gene data show CDR1 as MGHDK and CDR2 as SYGVNS. The CDR3 loop spans 13 amino acids. The germline V and J ends were trimmed by 8 bases and 2 bases, with 11 bases remaining between them. The CDR3 coding sequence is TGTGCCAGCTCCGGGAGCACCACAGATACGCAGTATTTT. This sequence encodes CASSGSTTDTQYF.

This clonotype was seen repeatedly, ten times or more. This chain connects TRBV10-3 to TRBJ1-2, with D possibly TRBD1 on 6 matching bases. With 10 bases removed from V and 8 bases from J, the gap between germline ends came to 20 bases. The CDR3 has 13 residues. CDR1 and CDR2 (germline): ENHRY, SYGVKD. The CDR3 here is CASAEQGSQGYTF. Written as DNA, the CDR3 is TGTGCCAGCGCTGAACAGGGATCTCAGGGCTACACCTTC.

This clonotype has a handful of counts. This chain uses TRBV6-1 with TRBJ2-5; TRBD1 aligns across 7 bases. Germline trimming cut 6 bases from V and 5 bases from J; bases unmatched to any gene: 6. CDR1 and CDR2 (germline): MNHNS, SASEGT. This CDR3 comprises 13 residues. The CDR3 is CASSAGTAETQYF. The CDR3 DNA is TGTGCCAGCAGCGCCGGGACAGCTGAGACCCAGTACTTC.

Of note for this clonotype: A read error may explain this, as a much larger clone is one base away. The V call is TRBV7-3, the J call TRBJ2-2; D is ambiguous. Trimming left V 3 bases short and J 7 bases short, with 9 bases between. Germline V gene data show CDR1 as SGHTA and CDR2 as FQGTGA. This CDR3 spans 13 amino acids. CDR3 loop: CASSFITDGELFF. DNA for the CDR3: TGTGCCAGCAGCTTTATCACGGACGGGGAGCTGTTTTTT.

This chain joins TRBV20-1 and TRBJ1-5; no definite D call. The length of the CDR3 is 14 residues. Germline CDR1 and CDR2: DFQATT and SNEGSKA (reference sequence). Trimming pared 3 bases from V and 2 bases from J, leaving 11 bases between. The CDR3 nucleotides are TGCAGTGCTAGGAACCCCATGGGCAATCAGCCCCAGCATTTT. Its translation is CSARNPMGNQPQHF.

Details on this clonotype: This may be a read error, as it is one base from a much larger clone. The V gene is TRBV12-3 or TRBV12-4, the J gene TRBJ1-1; possibly TRBD1 for D (5 bases). V was cut by 8 bases and J by 0 bases, with 16 bases left in between. The CDR3 length is 15 residues. CDR3 nucleotides: TGTGCCAGCGGTCTAGATACAGGAATGAACACTGAAGCTTTCTTT. Its translation is CASGLDTGMNTEAFF.

This clonotype was observed at least ten times. The chain employs TRBV13 and TRBJ2-7, with a weak D call TRBD1 (6 bases). The V end lost 3 bases, the J end lost 7 bases, and 16 bases lay between the germline ends. Germline V gene lookup returns CDR1 PRHDT and CDR2 FYEKMQ (reference sequence). The CDR3 consists of 14 residues. CDR3 coding DNA: TGTGCCAGCAGCTTCGGGACACCACTTGGGGAGCAGTACTTC. This translates into CASSFGTPLGEQYF.

This clonotype was observed at least ten times. The chain carries TRBV28 and TRBJ1-5, with 7 bases fitting TRBD1. The V and J ends lost 6 bases and 8 bases, in that order; junction bases with no gene match: 7. Germline CDR1 reads MDHEN; CDR2 reads SYDVKM. The CDR3 loop spans 13 amino acids. CDR3 nucleotides: TGTGCCAGCAGGTCACAGGGGTTCGAGCCCCAGCATTTT. Its protein is CASRSQGFEPQHF.

This clonotype has more than one count but fewer than ten. The V and J genes are TRBV7-2 and TRBJ2-7, with D unresolved. Germline V lookup: CDR1 SGHTA, CDR2 FQGNSA. Trimming cost V 4 bases and J 7 bases, with 11 bases left between them. CDR3 size: 12 residues. This CDR3 reads CASSSQLGEQYF. As DNA, the CDR3 is TGTGCCAGCAGCTCTCAATTAGGTGAGCAGTACTTC.

This chain links TRBV20-1 with TRBJ2-4; D ambiguous. V shed 3 bases and J shed 2 bases, with 14 bases lying between them. Germline CDR1 and CDR2: DFQATT and SNEGSKA (reference sequence). CDR3 length equals 15 residues. CDR3: CSARGHSMPKNIQYF. In DNA form, the CDR3 reads TGCAGTGCTAGGGGCCACTCTATGCCCAAAAACATTCAGTACTTC.

The chain is built from TRBV9 and TRBJ2-5; perhaps TRBD2 as D (5 bases). V gave up 4 bases and J gave up 4 bases, with 17 bases separating them. The CDR3 runs to 15 residues. The germline V gene has CDR1 SGDLS and CDR2 YYNGEE. In DNA, the CDR3 is TGTGCCAGCAGCCCCGGTTTAAGCGGCCCAGAGACCCAGTACTTC. This codes for CASSPGLSGPETQYF.

As to this clonotype: One end of the junction fails to match germline, which may point to a read error. The chain joins TRBV6-8 to TRBJ2-1; 8 nucleotides agree with TRBD1. Germline V gives CDR1 MNHGY, CDR2 SAAAGT. CDR3 length equals 12 residues. The CDR3 protein is CASSYGRDRWIF. The CDR3 DNA sequence: TGTGCCAGCAGTTACGGGCGGGACAGGTGGATCTTC.

As to this clonotype: A much larger clonotype is one base distant, so this may be a read error. The rearrangement joins TRBV11-2 to TRBJ2-4; D is unclear. This CDR3 region has 13 residues. V was trimmed by 3 bases and J by 8 bases, leaving 11 bases between them. The germline gives CDR1 SGHAT, CDR2 FQNNGV. The CDR3 coding sequence is TGTGCCAGCAGCTTTGAGTCGGTGTACATTCAGTACTTC. Protein: CASSFESVYIQYF.

J is TRBJ1-3 and V is TRBV30; D gene unclear. V dropped 3 bases and J dropped 0 bases, with 12 bases sitting between them. The CDR3 is 15 amino acids. The germline CDR1 and CDR2 sequences are GTSNPN and SVGIG (reference sequence). The CDR3 sequence: CAWRSGASSGNTIYF. The CDR3 nucleotides read TGTGCCTGGAGATCAGGCGCCAGCTCTGGAAACACCATATATTTT.

This clonotype was counted at least ten times. The J gene is TRBJ2-7, the V gene TRBV20-1; TRBD1 is a possible D gene (6 bases). The CDR3 length is 12 residues. Germline values: CDR1 DFQATT, CDR2 SNEGSKA (reference sequence). Trimming removed 8 bases from V and 0 bases from J, with 11 bases in between. The CDR3 loop is CSYGDNSYEQYF. In DNA, the CDR3 is TGCAGTTACGGGGACAACTCCTACGAGCAGTACTTC.

This clonotype appeared a few times. This chain joins TRBV29-1 and TRBJ1-1; D is undetermined. The ends were cut back, 7 bases at V and 2 bases at J, with 11 bases in the middle. Germline-derived CDR1 and CDR2 are SQVTM and ANQGSEA. This CDR3 has 12 residues. CDR3 coding DNA: TGCAGCGGAAAGAGCCTCAACACTGAAGCTTTCTTT. It specifies CSGKSLNTEAFF.

This clonotype was seen a few times. The rearrangement links TRBV2 to TRBJ2-1; perhaps D is TRBD1 or TRBD2 (5 bases each). The CDR3 is 12 residues long. Germline CDR1 reads SNHLY; CDR2 reads FYNNEI. V was trimmed by 6 bases and J by 11 bases, leaving 14 bases between them. This CDR3 is CASRGVGLKQFF. The CDR3 DNA follows: TGTGCCAGCAGGGGGGTGGGATTGAAGCAGTTCTTC.

This rearrangement joins TRBV5-1 to TRBJ2-2; 7 bases are a match to TRBD2. This CDR3 contains 16 residues. Germline trimming cut 4 bases from V and 4 bases from J; bases unmatched to any gene: 10. CDR1 SGHRS and CDR2 YFSETQ come from the germline V gene. Here the CDR3 DNA reads TGCGCCAGCAGCACCTCCGGACTAGTTGGCACCGGGGAGCTGTTTTTT. It specifies CASSTSGLVGTGELFF.

This clonotype turned up a few times. The rearrangement joins TRBV19 to TRBJ1-1, with a possible D match to TRBD1 (6 bases). CDR1 and CDR2 (germline): LNHDA, SQIVND (reference sequence). Trimming took off 0 bases at V and 9 bases at J, with 17 bases between the two ends. This CDR3 has 15 amino acids. The CDR3 sequence is CASSIEKTGPGKAFF. The CDR3 DNA sequence: TGTGCCAGTAGTATAGAGAAGACAGGACCAGGAAAAGCTTTCTTT.

This clonotype was counted only a few times. This chain uses TRBV27 with TRBJ1-6; perhaps TRBD1 as D (5 bases). Trimming removed 5 bases at V and 9 bases at J, with 20 bases between. CDR3 length: 16 amino acids. Germline V gene lookup returns CDR1 MNHEY and CDR2 SMNVEV (reference sequence). CDR3: CASSPIVLQATSPLHF. In DNA form, the CDR3 reads TGTGCCAGCAGTCCCATCGTACTACAGGCTACTTCACCCCTCCACTTT.

This clonotype was counted only a few times. The V call is TRBV30, the J call TRBJ2-2; TRBD1 matches 7 bases. V dropped 8 bases and J dropped 1; count of bases not matched to a gene: 4. The germline gives CDR1 GTSNPN, CDR2 SVGIG (reference sequence). The CDR3 has 13 residues. In DNA, the CDR3 is TGTGCCGTAGGACAGGAGAACACCGGGGAGCTGTTTTTT. This sequence encodes CAVGQENTGELFF. Full variable domain (outside the CDR3, taken from reference TRBV30 and TRBJ2-2): SQTIHQWPATLVQPVGSPLSLECTVEGTSNPNLYWYRQAAGRGLQLLFYSVGIGQISSEVPQNLSASRPQDRQFILSSKKLLLSDSGFYLCAVGQENTGELFFGEGSRLTVL.

This clonotype appeared a few times. The chain uses TRBV18 and TRBJ2-7; 10 bases are a match to TRBD1. The CDR3 is 15 amino acids. Trimming removed 2 bases from V and 4 bases from J; junction bases left unmatched: 5. Germline-derived CDR1 and CDR2 are KGHSH and LQKENI. DNA for the CDR3: TGTGCCAGCTCACCAGGGACAGGGGCTACATACGAGCAGTACTTC. It translates to CASSPGTGATYEQYF.

This clonotype was observed at least ten times. The V call is TRBV28, the J call TRBJ1-1; maybe TRBD1 (6 bases). CDR3 size: 14 residues. Germline CDR1 reads MDHEN; CDR2 reads SYDVKM. Between the trimmed V and J ends, which lost 8 bases and 6 bases, there was a span of 19 bases. The CDR3 reads CASFLQGGFAEAFF. CDR3 sequence (DNA): TGTGCCAGCTTCTTACAGGGAGGTTTCGCTGAAGCTTTCTTT.

A few counts support this clonotype. A much more abundant neighbour one base away suggests this may be a read error. A read error is likely, as this CDR3 ends without the conserved phenylalanine or tryptophan. The V call is TRBV7-9, the J call TRBJ2-7; 7 bases agree with TRBD1. This CDR3 contains 15 residues. With 1 base clipped from V and 2 bases from J, the junction kept 5 bases outside the gene matches. Germline V gives CDR1 SEHNR, CDR2 FQNEAQ (reference sequence). The CDR3 sequence is CASSLGTGDTYEQYL. The CDR3, as DNA: TGTGCCAGCAGCTTAGGAACAGGGGATACCTACGAGCAGTACCTC.

This clonotype was recorded at least ten times. In DNA, the CDR3 is TGTGCCAGCAGCCACCTGGGACTATTGGACACCGGGGAGCTGTTTTTT. Protein sequence: CASSHLGLLDTGELFF. The rearrangement uses TRBV12-3 or TRBV12-4 and TRBJ2-2; 7 bases map to TRBD2. J was trimmed by 3 bases and V by 6 bases; bases with no gene match: 10. The CDR3 length is 16 residues.